The source of this T cell receptor beta chain is a study of T-cell reconstitution after alpha-beta-depleted transplantation in children. Study-wide points: It was surviving recipient T cells and thymic progenitors that gave some patients high TCRbeta diversity at day 60. Hyperexpanded clones declined; after one year, newly produced T cells mostly supplied diversity. Several hundred expanded graft clones reportedly were the source of alpha-beta T cells about two months after transplant.

Trimming at V came to 6 bases and at J to 2 bases, leaving 11 bases not matched to a gene. Germline CDR1 is SGHTA and CDR2 is FQGTGA. The CDR3 runs 16 residues. This clonotype was seen only once. The antigen remains unidentified. Using unique molecular identifiers, the investigators prepared the TCRbeta library. TCRdb re-derived calls from the PCR reads in MiXCR, one entry per CDR3 protein. This table has roughly 4,000 distinct CDR3 sequences, roughly 24% appearing once. This receptor was identified in a boy under three years old who had a stem cell transplant for acute myeloid leukemia, so the T cells may come from the graft donor. The sample here was PBMCs, mostly from graft donor cells, taken 60 days after TCRalphabeta/CD19-depleted stem cell transplant. The chain employs TRBV7-3 and TRBJ2-3; 7 bases are shared with TRBD2. CDR3 in amino acids: CASSPRGGPYTDTQYF. The CDR3 nucleotides read TGTGCCAGCAGTCCACGCGGGGGACCATACACAGATACGCAGTATTTT.